Included here is one T cell receptor (beta chain) sequence, with context. Its antigen is unknown. These data belong to a study of beta chain features in type 1 diabetes. Study conclusions and caveats: Possible PCR preference for shorter templates applied equally to patients and controls. The study found fewer insertions and more deletions at VDJ junctions in type 1 diabetes patients. High-TCR-expressing cells could be over-represented by cDNA sequencing. The naive, central memory and Treg TCRB repertoires of patients appeared to be more similar to one another than those of healthy donors.

The junction had 6 bases not matched to a gene; V was cut back by 5 bases and J by 3 bases. The CDR3 extends over 15 amino acids. From germline, CDR1 is MNHEY and CDR2 SMNVEV (reference sequence). Since all of the isolated RNA was reverse transcribed, expressed TCRB transcripts were what got sequenced. Measured with immunoSEQ multiplex PCR; TCRdb has only the in-frame clones, and not every one. The top ten clones hold around 0.035% of a sample with about 410,000 clones, about 15% of them seen once. Input material: naive CD4+ T cells from blood. The source of this sequence is a man aged 30 to 39 in good health. The V call is TRBV27, the J call TRBJ1-1; TRBD1 matches at 10 bases. CDR3 bases: TGTGCCAGCAGTGCATCGACAGGGGGCTACACTGAAGCTTTCTTT. Encoded protein: CASSASTGGYTEAFF.